This TCR beta chain was profiled in a study of shared clonotypes between healthy human individuals. Germline V CDR1 and CDR2: SGHRS, YFSETQ. V lost 4 bases and J lost 5; bases outside the gene matches: 10. The CDR3 extends over 17 amino acids. Using immunoSEQ multiplex PCR, the repertoire was profiled, and TCRdb retains in-frame clones only, with some absent. This table holds some 2,000,000 clones, about 95% found once. The chain is built from TRBV5-1 and TRBJ2-7, with TRBD2 identical over 15 bases. The receptor's source is a man between 18 and 29 years old in good health. The material sequenced was naive CD4+ T cells sorted from blood. The subset is: CD45RA+ positively selected. As DNA, the CDR3 is TGCGCCAGCAGCGCCGGGACTAGCGGGAGGTGGGTCGACGAGCAGTACTTC. This codes for CASSAGTSGRWVDEQYF. Full variable domain (rest looked up from reference TRBV5-1 and TRBJ2-7): KAGVTQTPRYLIKTRGQQVTLSCSPISGHRSVSWYQQTPGQGLQFLFEYFSETQRNKGNFPGRFSGRQFSNSRSEMNVSTLELGDSALYLCASSAGTSGRWVDEQYFGPGTRLTVT.